This T cell receptor beta chain was profiled in a study of blood T cell repertoires in COVID-19. Across the study: The study drew acute and convalescent COVID-19 samples from the United States, Italy and Spain. T cells, B-cell-depleted T cells, or PBMCs provided the cDNA or gDNA that served as material.

The CDR3 length is 16 residues. In the authors' workflow: For nucleated cells, counts were estimated from reference gene primer amplification. Repertoires were generated with immunoSEQ multiplex PCR, while TCRdb's copy carries only in-frame clones and drops some. V, J and clone size are taken as reported in that table, and D and trimming were inferred from the DNA itself. The sample lists about 210,000 clones; almost 85% were seen once. The rearrangement links TRBV23-1 to TRBJ1-2; 7 bases align to TRBD1. TRBV23-1 is an ORF; its function is uncertain. This TCR came from a woman aged 45 to 65 with active or convalescent COVID-19. The sequenced material came from peripheral blood. DNA for the CDR3: TGCGCTGCCACAAGGTCAAGGGGGCAATATTGGTATGGCTACACCTTC. Its protein product is CAATRSRGQYWYGYTF.